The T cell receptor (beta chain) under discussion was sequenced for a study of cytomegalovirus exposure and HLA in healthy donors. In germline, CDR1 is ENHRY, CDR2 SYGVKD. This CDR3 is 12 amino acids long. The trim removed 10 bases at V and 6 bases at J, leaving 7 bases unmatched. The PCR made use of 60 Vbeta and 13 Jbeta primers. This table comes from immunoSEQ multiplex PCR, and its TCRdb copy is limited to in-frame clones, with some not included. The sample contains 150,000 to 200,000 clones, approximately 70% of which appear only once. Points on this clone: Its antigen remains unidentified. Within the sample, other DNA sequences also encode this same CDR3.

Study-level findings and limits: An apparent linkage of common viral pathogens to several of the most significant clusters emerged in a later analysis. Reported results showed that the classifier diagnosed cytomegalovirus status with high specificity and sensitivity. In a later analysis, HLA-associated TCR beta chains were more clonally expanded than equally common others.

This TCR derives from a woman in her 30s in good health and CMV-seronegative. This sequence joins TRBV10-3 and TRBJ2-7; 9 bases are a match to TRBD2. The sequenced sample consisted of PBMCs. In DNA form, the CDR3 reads TGTGCCAGCCAAAGCGGGGGGAGCGAGCAGTACTTC. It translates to CASQSGGSEQYF.